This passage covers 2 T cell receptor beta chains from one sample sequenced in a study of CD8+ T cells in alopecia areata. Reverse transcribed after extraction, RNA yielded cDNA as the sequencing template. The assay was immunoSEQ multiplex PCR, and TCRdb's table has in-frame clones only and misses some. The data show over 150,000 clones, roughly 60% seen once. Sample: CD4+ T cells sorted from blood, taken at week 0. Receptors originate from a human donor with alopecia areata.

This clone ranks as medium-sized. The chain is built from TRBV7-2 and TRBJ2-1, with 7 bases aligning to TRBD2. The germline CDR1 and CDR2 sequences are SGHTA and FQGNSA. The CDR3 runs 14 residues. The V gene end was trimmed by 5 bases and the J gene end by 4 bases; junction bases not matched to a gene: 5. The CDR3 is CASSEPGLYNEQFF. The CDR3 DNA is TGTGCCAGCAGCGAACCGGGACTATACAATGAGCAGTTCTTC.

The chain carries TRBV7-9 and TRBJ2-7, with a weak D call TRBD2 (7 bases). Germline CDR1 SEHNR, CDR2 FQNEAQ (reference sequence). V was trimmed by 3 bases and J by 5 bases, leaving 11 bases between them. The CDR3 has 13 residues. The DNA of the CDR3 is TGTGCCAGCAGCTTTGGCGGGGGCCACGAGCAGTACTTC. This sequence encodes CASSFGGGHEQYF.